What follows describes a single T cell receptor beta chain. Antigen specificity is unknown. It was RNA transcripts that yielded the amplified TCR beta CDR3 regions. RT-PCR in the first round (using the HTBI primer set) targeted the TCR CDR3. TCRdb reprocessed the multiplex PCR reads via MiXCR and lists one record per CDR3 protein. Of 540,000 or so distinct CDR3 sequences in the sample, about 43% are singletons; the top ten hold roughly 20%. The sample belongs to a study of T cells in Graves' hyperthyroidism and ophthalmopathy. J gave up 7 bases and V 2 bases, and 6 bases lay outside the gene matches. The V gene's germline CDR1 is MNHNY and CDR2 SVGAGI (reference sequence). The CDR3 totals 14 residues. Diagnostic decisions used clinical symptoms, serum thyroxine and TRAb, thyroid ultrasound and orbital computed tomography. Findings and caveats of the study: Separating ophthalmopathy from stable hyperthyroidism was achieved by a 13 V-J model.

The rearrangement uses TRBV6-6 and TRBJ1-1; TRBD1 matches at 8 bases. The TCR comes from an adult woman with Graves' disease, either hyperthyroidism or ophthalmopathy (not recorded which). The sequenced sample was peripheral blood or thyroid tissue (not recorded which). CDR3 nucleotide sequence: TGTGCCAGCAGTTACCGAGGACAGGGCGGTGAAGCTTTCTTT. It encodes CASSYRGQGGEAFF.